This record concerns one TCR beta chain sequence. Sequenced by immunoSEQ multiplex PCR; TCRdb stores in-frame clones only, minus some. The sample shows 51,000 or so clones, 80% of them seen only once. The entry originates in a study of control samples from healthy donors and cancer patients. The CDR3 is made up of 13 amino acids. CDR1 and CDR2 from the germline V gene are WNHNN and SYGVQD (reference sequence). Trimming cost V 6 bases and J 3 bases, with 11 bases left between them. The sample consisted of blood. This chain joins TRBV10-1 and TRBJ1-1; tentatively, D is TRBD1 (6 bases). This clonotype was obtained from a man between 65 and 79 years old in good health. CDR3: CASSRGMDTEAFF. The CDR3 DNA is TGCGCCAGCAGCAGGGGCATGGACACTGAAGCTTTCTTT.